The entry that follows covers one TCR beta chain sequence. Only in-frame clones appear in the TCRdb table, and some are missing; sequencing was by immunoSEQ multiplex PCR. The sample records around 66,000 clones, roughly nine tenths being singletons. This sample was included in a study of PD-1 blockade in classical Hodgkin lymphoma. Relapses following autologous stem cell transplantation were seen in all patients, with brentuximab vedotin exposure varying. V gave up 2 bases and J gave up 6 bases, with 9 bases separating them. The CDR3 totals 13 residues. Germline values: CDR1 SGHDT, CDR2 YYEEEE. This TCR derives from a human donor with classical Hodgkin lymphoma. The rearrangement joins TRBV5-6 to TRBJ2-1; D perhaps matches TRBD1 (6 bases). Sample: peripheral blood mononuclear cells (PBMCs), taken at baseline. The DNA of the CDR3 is TGTGCCAGCAGCTTACAGGGATTCAATGAGCAGTTCTTC. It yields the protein CASSLQGFNEQFF. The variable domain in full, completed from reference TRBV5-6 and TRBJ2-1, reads DAGVTQSPTHLIKTRGQQVTLRCSPKSGHDTVSWYQQALGQGPQFIFQYYEEEERQRGNFPDRFSGHQFPNYSSELNVNALLLGDSALYLCASSLQGFNEQFFGPGTRLTVL.